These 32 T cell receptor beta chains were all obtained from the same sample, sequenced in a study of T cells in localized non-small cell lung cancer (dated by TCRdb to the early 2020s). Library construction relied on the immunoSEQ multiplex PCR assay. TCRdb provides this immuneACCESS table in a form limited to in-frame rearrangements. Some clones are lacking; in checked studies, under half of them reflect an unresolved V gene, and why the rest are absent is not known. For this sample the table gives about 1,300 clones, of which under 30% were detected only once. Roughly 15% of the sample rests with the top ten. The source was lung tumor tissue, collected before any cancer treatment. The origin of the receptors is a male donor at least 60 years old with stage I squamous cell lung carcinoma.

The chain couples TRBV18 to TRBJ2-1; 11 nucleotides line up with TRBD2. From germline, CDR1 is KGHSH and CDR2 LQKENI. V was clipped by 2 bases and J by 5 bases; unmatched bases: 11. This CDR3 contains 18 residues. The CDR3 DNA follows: TGTGCCAGCTCACCAGGTTCAGGGGGGACTAGCGGTGACAATGAGCAGTTCTTC. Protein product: CASSPGSGGTSGDNEQFF.

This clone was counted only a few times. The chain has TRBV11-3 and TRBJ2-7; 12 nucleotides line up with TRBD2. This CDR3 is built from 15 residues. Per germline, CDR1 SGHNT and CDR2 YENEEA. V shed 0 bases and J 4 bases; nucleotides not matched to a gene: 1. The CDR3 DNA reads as TGTGCCAGCAGCTTAGATGGGACTAGCGGGTACGAGCAGTACTTC. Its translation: CASSLDGTSGYEQYF.

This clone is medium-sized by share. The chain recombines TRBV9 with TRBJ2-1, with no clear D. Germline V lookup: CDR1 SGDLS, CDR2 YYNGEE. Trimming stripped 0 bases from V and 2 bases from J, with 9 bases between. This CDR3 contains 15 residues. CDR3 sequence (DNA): TGTGCCAGCAGCGTAGCCGGACCAACCTACAATGAGCAGTTCTTC. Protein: CASSVAGPTYNEQFF.

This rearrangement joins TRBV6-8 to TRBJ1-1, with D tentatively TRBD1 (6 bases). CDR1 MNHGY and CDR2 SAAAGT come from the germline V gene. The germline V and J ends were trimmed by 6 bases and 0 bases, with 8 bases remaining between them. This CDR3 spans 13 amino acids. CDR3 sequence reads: CASRDRLNTEAFF. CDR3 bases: TGTGCCAGCAGGGACAGATTGAACACTGAAGCTTTCTTT.

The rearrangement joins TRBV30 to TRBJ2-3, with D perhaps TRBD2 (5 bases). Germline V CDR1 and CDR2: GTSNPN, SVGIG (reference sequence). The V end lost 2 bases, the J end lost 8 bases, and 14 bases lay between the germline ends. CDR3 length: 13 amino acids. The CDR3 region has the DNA TGTGCCTGGAGTAGTGACCGGGATAGTACGCAGTATTTT. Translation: CAWSSDRDSTQYF.

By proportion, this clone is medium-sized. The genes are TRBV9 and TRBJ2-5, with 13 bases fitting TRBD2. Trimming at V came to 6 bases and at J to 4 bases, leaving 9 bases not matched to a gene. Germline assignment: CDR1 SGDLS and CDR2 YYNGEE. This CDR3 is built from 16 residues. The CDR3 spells CASMDLGLAGAETQYF. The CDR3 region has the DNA TGTGCCAGCATGGACCTAGGACTAGCGGGGGCAGAGACCCAGTACTTC.

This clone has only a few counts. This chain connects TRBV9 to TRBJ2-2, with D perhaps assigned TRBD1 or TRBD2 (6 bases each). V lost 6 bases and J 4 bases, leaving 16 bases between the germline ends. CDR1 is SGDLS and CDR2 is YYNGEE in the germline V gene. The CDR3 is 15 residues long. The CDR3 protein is CASKGGPGFTGELFF. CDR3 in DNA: TGTGCCAGCAAAGGGGGGCCAGGTTTCACCGGGGAGCTGTTTTTT. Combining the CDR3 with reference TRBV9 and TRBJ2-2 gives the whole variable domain DSGVTQTPKHLITATGQRVTLRCSPRSGDLSVYWYQQSLDQGLQFLIQYYNGEERAKGNILERFSAQQFPDLHSELNLSSLELGDSALYFCASKGGPGFTGELFFGEGSRLTVL.

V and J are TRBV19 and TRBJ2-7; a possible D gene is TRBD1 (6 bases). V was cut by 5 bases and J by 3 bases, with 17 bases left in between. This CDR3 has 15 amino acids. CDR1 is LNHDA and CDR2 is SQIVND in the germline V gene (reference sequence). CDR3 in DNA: TGTGCCAGTAGTCAACAGGGACGGCCCCACTACGAGCAGTACTTC. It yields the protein CASSQQGRPHYEQYF.

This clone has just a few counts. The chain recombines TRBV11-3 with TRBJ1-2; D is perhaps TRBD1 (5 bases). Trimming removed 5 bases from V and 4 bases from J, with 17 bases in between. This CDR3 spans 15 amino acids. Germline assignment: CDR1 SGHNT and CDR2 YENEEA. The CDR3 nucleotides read TGTGCCAGCAGCCCGAGGGACGGTGGATCCTATGGCTACACCTTC. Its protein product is CASSPRDGGSYGYTF. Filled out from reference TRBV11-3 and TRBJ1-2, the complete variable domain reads EAGVVQSPRYKIIEKKQPVAFWCNPISGHNTLYWYLQNLGQGPELLIRYENEEAVDDSQLPKDRFSAERLKGVDSTLKIQPAELGDSAVYLCASSPRDGGSYGYTFGSGTRLTVV.

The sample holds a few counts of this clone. DNA for the CDR3: TGTGCCAGCTCAGGGACTGAAGCTTTCTTT. Translating it yields CASSGTEAFF. This chain uses TRBV14 with TRBJ1-1; possibly TRBD1 for D (5 bases). The CDR3 consists of 10 residues. Per the germline V gene, CDR1 is SGHDN and CDR2 is FVKESK. V gave up 8 bases and J gave up 5 bases, with 6 bases separating them.

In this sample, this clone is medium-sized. CDR3 in DNA: TGTGCCAGCAGCTTAGACGTTGGGACCGCTAAGTACAATGAGCAGTTCTTC. Translated, it gives CASSLDVGTAKYNEQFF. V gene TRBV11-3 combines with J gene TRBJ2-1; D is perhaps TRBD1 or TRBD2 (5 bases each). CDR1 and CDR2 (germline): SGHNT, YENEEA. The CDR3 covers 17 residues. Trimming pared 0 bases from V and 4 bases from J, leaving 16 bases between.

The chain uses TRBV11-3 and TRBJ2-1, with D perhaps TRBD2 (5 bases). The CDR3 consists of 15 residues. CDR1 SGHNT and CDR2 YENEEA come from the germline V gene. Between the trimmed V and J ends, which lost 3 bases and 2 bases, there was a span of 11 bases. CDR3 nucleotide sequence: TGTGCCAGCAGCTTGGGAGATCGCGCCTACAATGAGCAGTTCTTC. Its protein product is CASSLGDRAYNEQFF.

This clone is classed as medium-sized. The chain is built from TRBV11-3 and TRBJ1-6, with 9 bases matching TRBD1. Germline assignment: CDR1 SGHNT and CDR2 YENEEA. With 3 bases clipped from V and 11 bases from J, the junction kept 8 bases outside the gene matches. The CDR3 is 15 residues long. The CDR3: CASSLVGTGRTPLHF. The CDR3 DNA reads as TGTGCCAGCAGCTTGGTGGGGACAGGGCGTACACCCCTCCACTTT.

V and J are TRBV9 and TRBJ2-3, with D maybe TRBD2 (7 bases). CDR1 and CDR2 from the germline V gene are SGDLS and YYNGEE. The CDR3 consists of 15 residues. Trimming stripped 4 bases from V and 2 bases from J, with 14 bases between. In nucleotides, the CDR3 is TGTGCCAGCAGCTCCTGGGGGGGGCCCACAGATACGCAGTATTTT. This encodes CASSSWGGPTDTQYF.

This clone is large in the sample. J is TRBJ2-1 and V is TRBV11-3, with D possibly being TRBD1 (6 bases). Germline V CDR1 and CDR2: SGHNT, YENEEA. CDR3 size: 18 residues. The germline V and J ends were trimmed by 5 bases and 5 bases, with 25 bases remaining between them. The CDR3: CASSPTVPQGSADNEQFF. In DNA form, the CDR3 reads TGTGCCAGCAGCCCCACCGTCCCACAGGGCTCTGCCGACAATGAGCAGTTCTTC.

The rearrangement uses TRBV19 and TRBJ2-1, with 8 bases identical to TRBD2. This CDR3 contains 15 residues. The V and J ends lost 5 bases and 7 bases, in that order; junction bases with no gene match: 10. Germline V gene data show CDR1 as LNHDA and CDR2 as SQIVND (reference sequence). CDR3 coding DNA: TGTGCCAGTAGTCTAGGAGCGGGAGAGGATAATGAGCAGTTCTTC. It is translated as CASSLGAGEDNEQFF. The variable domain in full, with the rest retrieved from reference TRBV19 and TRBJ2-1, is DGGITQSPKYLFRKEGQNVTLSCEQNLNHDAMYWYRQDPGQGLRLIYYSQIVNDFQKGDIAEGYSVSREKKESFPLTVTSAQKNPTAFYLCASSLGAGEDNEQFFGPGTRLTVL.

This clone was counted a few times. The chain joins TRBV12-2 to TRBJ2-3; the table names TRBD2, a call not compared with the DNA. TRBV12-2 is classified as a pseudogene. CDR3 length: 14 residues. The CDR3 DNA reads TGTGCCAGTGGAGGGGAGGATAGCACAGATACGCAGTATTTT. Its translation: CASGGEDSTDTQYF.

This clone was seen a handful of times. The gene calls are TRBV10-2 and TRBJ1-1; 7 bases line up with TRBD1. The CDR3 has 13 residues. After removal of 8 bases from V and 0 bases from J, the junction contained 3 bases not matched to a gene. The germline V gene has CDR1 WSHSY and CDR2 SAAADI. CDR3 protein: CASSGQMNTEAFF. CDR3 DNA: TGCGCCAGCTCGGGACAGATGAACACTGAAGCTTTCTTT.

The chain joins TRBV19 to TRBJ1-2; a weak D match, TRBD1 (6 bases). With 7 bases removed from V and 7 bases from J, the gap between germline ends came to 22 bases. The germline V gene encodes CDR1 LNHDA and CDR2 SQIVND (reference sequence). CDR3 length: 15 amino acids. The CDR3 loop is CASTQPTGEVAGYTF. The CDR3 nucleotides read TGTGCCAGTACCCAACCGACAGGAGAAGTCGCTGGCTACACCTTC.

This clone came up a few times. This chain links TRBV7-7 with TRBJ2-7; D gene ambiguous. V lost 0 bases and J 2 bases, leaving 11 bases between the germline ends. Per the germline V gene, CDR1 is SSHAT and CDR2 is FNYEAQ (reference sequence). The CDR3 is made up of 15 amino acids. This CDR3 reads CASSLAPGRTYEQYF. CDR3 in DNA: TGTGCCAGCAGCTTAGCGCCGGGCAGAACCTACGAGCAGTACTTC.

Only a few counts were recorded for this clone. The DNA for the CDR3 is TGTGCCAGCAGCGTAGGGGTCAACTCCTACAATGAGCAGTTCTTC. Amino acid sequence: CASSVGVNSYNEQFF. The V call is TRBV9, the J call TRBJ2-1, with D uncertain. Germline V gives CDR1 SGDLS, CDR2 YYNGEE. The CDR3 has 15 residues. Trimming left V 0 bases short and J 0 bases short, with 7 bases between. The full variable domain, rest sourced from reference TRBV9 and TRBJ2-1, is DSGVTQTPKHLITATGQRVTLRCSPRSGDLSVYWYQQSLDQGLQFLIQYYNGEERAKGNILERFSAQQFPDLHSELNLSSLELGDSALYFCASSVGVNSYNEQFFGPGTRLTVL.

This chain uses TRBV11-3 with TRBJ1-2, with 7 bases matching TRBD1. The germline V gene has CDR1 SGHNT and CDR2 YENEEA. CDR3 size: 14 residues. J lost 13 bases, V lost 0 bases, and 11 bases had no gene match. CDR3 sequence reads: CASSLEGTDFLITF. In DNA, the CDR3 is TGTGCCAGCAGCTTAGAAGGGACAGACTTCCTAATCACCTTC.

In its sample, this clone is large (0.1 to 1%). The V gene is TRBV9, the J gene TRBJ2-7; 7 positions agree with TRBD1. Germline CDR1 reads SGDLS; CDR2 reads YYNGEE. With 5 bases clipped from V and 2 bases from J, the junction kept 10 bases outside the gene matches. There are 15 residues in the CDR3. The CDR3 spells CASSPEGGLAYEQYF. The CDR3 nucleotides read TGTGCCAGCAGTCCCGAAGGGGGCTTGGCCTACGAGCAGTACTTC.

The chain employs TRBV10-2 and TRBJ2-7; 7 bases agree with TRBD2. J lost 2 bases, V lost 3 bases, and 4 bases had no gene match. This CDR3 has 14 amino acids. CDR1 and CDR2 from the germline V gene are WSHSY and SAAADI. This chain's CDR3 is CASSERLAAYEQYF. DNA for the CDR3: TGCGCCAGCAGTGAAAGGCTAGCGGCCTACGAGCAGTACTTC.

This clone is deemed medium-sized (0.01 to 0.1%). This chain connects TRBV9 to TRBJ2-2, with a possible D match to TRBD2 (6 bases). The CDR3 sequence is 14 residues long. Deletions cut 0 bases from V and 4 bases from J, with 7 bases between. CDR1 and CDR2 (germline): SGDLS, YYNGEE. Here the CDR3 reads CASSVAGATGELFF. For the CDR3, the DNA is TGTGCCAGCAGCGTAGCGGGAGCCACCGGGGAGCTGTTTTTT.

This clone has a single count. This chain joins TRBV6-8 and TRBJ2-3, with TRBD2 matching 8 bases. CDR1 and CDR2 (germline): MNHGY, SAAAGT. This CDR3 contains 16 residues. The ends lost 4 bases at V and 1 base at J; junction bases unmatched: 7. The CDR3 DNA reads TGTGCCAGCAGTTTGGGGGTGACTAGCGGCACAGATACGCAGTATTTT. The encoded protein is CASSLGVTSGTDTQYF.

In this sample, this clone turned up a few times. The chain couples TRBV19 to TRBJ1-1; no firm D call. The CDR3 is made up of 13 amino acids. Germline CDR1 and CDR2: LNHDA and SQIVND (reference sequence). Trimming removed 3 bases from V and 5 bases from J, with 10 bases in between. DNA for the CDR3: TGTGCCAGTAGTATTGATGCAGGAACTGAAGCTTTCTTT. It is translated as CASSIDAGTEAFF.

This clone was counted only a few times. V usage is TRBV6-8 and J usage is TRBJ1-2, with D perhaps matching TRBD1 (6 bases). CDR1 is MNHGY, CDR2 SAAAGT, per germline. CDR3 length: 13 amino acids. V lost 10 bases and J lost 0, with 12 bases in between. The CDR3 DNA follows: TGTGCCACCCGGACAGTACCTAACTATGGCTACACCTTC. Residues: CATRTVPNYGYTF.

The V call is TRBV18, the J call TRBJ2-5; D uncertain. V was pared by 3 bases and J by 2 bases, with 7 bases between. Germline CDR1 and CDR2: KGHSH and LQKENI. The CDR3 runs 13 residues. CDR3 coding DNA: TGTGCCAGCTCACCCGACCGACAAGAGACCCAGTACTTC. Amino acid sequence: CASSPDRQETQYF.

CDR3 DNA: TGCGCCAGAGGGGGGACAGGTAAGGGTGGAAACACCATATATTTT. This gives the protein CARGGTGKGGNTIYF. This chain links TRBV10-2 with TRBJ1-3, with 8 positions matching TRBD1. Germline-derived CDR1 and CDR2 are WSHSY and SAAADI. The CDR3 contains 15 residues. Trimming removed 9 bases from V and 3 bases from J; junction bases left unmatched: 10.

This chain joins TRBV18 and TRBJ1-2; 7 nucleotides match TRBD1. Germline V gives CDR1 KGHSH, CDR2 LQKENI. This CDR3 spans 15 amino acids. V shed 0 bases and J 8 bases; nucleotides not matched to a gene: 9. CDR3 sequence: CASSPPENRGVGYTF. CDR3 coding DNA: TGTGCCAGCTCACCACCGGAGAACAGGGGAGTGGGCTACACCTTC.

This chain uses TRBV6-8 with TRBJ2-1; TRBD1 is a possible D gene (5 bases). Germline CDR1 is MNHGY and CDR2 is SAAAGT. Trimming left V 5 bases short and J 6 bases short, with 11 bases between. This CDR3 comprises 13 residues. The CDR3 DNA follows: TGTGCCAGCAGTGCCACAGGTACCAATGAGCAGTTCTTC. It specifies CASSATGTNEQFF.